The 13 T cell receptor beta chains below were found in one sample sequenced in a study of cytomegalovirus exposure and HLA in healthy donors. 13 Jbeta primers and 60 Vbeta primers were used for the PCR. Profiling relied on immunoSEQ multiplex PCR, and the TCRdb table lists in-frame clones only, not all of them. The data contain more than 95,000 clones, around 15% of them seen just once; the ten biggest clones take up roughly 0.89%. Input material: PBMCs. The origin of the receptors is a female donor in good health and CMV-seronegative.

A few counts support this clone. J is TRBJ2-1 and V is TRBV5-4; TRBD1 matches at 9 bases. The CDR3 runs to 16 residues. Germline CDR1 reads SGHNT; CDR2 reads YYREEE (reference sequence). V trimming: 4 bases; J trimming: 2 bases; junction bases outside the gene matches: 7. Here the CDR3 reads CASSLRQGGPYNEQFF. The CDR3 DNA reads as TGTGCCAGCAGCCTAAGACAGGGGGGGCCCTACAATGAGCAGTTCTTC.

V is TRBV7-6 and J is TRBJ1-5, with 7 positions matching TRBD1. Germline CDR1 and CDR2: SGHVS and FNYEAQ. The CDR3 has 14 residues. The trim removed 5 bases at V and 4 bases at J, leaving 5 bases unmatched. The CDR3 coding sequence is TGTGCCAGCAGCAGACAGGGCGAAAATCAGCCCCAGCATTTT. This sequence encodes CASSRQGENQPQHF. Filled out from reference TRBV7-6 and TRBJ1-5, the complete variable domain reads GAGVSQSPRYKVTKRGQDVALRCDPISGHVSLYWYRQALGQGPEFLTYFNYEAQQDKSGLPNDRFSAERPEGSISTLTIQRTEQRDSAMYRCASSRQGENQPQHFGDGTRLSIL.

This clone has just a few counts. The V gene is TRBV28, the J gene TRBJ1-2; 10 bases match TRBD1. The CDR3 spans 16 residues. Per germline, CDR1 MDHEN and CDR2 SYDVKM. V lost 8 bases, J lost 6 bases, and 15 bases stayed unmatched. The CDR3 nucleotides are TGTGCCAGCGCTAGTTCCCCTTCGACAGGGGGCGATGGCTACACCTTC. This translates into CASASSPSTGGDGYTF.

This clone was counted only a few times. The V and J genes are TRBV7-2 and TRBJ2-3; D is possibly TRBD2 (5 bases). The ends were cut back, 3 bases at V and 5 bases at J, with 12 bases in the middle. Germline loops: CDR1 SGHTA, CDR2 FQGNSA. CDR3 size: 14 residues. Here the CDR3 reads CASSFRSGEDTQYF. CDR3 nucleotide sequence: TGTGCCAGCAGCTTCCGGAGCGGAGAAGATACGCAGTATTTT.

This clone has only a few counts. The DNA of the CDR3 is TGTGCCACTGGGAGGGACAGGGAAGACGAGCAGTACTTC. Amino acids: CATGRDREDEQYF. This chain links TRBV19 with TRBJ2-7; 9 nucleotides align to TRBD1. The CDR3 runs 13 residues. With V trimmed by 10 bases and J by 5 bases, 9 bases remained unmatched. CDR1 and CDR2 from the germline V gene are LNHDA and SQIVND (reference sequence). Based on the CDR3 plus reference TRBV19 and TRBJ2-7, the full variable domain is DGGITQSPKYLFRKEGQNVTLSCEQNLNHDAMYWYRQDPGQGLRLIYYSQIVNDFQKGDIAEGYSVSREKKESFPLTVTSAQKNPTAFYLCATGRDREDEQYFGPGTRLTVT.

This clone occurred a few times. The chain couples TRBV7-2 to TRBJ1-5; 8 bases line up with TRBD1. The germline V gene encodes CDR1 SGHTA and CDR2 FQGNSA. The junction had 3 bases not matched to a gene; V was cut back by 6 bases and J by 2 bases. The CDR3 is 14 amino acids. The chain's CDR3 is CASSQGARNQPQHF. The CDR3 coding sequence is TGTGCCAGCAGTCAGGGGGCTCGCAATCAGCCCCAGCATTTT.

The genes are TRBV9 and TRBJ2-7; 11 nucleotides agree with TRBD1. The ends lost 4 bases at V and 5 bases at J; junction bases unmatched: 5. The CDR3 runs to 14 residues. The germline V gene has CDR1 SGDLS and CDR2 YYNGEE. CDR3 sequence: CASSPRTGGNEQYF. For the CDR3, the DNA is TGTGCCAGCAGCCCCCGGACAGGGGGCAACGAGCAGTACTTC.

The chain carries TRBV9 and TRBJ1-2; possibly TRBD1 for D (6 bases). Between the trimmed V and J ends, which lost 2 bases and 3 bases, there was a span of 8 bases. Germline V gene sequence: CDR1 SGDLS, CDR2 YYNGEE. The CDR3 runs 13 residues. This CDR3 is CASSVTGHYGYTF. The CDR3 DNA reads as TGTGCCAGCAGCGTTACAGGGCACTATGGCTACACCTTC.

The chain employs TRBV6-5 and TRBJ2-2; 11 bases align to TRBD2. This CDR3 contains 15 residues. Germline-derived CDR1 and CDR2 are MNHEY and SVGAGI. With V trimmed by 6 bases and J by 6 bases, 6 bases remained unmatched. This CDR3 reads CASRRLAGPPGELFF. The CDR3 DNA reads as TGTGCCAGCAGGAGACTAGCGGGGCCCCCCGGGGAGCTGTTTTTT.

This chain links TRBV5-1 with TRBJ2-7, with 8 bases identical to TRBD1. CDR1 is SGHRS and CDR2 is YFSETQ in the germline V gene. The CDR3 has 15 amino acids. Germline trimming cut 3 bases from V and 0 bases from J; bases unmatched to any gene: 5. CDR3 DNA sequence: TGCGCCAGCAGCTCCGGACAGGGCTACTCCTACGAGCAGTACTTC. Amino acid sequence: CASSSGQGYSYEQYF.

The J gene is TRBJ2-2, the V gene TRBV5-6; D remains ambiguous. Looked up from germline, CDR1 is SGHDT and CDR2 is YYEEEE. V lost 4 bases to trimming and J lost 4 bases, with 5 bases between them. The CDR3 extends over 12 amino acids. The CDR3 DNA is TGTGCCAGCAGCCAATTCACCGGGGAGCTGTTTTTT. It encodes CASSQFTGELFF. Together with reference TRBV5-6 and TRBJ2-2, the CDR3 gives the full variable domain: DAGVTQSPTHLIKTRGQQVTLRCSPKSGHDTVSWYQQALGQGPQFIFQYYEEEERQRGNFPDRFSGHQFPNYSSELNVNALLLGDSALYLCASSQFTGELFFGEGSRLTVL.

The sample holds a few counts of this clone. CDR3 loop: CASSVAGHSTDTQYF. In DNA form, the CDR3 reads TGTGCCAGCAGCGTAGCGGGACATAGCACAGATACGCAGTATTTT. The V gene is TRBV9, the J gene TRBJ2-3; D might be TRBD1 (6 bases). V was clipped by 0 bases and J by 0 bases, with 8 bases between them. The germline V gene has CDR1 SGDLS and CDR2 YYNGEE. CDR3 length: 15 residues.

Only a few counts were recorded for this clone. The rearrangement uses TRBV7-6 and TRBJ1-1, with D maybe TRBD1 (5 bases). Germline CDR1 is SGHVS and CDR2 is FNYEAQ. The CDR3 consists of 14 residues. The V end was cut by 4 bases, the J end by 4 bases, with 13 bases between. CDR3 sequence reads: CASSSRGGGTEAFF. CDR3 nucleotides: TGTGCCAGCAGCTCCCGCGGGGGGGGCACTGAAGCTTTCTTT.